The 22 T cell receptor beta chains presented below share a single source sample, sequenced in a study of blood T cell repertoires in COVID-19. Assay used: immunoSEQ multiplex PCR; TCRdb lists only in-frame clones, some missing. The data hold approximately 140,000 clones, with approximately 85% observed a single time. The specimen was PBMCs or T cells enriched from blood (not recorded which). These receptors were collected from a woman in her forties or fifties with acute COVID-19.

The chain couples TRBV2 to TRBJ2-5, with TRBD2 matching over 8 bases. Germline-derived CDR1 and CDR2 are SNHLY and FYNNEI. This CDR3 has 13 amino acids. The trim removed 7 bases at V and 5 bases at J, leaving 6 bases unmatched. The CDR3 coding sequence is TGTGCCAGCAAGTCTAGCGGGTGGGAGACCCAGTACTTC. Translated, it gives CASKSSGWETQYF.

The J gene is TRBJ2-2, the V gene TRBV19; no reliable D call. The CDR3 is 14 residues long. Trimming took 7 bases from V and 1 from J, leaving 10 bases between them. Germline V lookup: CDR1 LNHDA, CDR2 SQIVND (reference sequence). The CDR3: CASNPAMNTGELFF. CDR3 in DNA: TGTGCCAGTAACCCTGCGATGAACACCGGGGAGCTGTTTTTT.

The V gene is TRBV4-1, the J gene TRBJ1-2; 11 bases match TRBD1. The CDR3 contains 15 residues. Trimming cost V 4 bases and J 5 bases; bases outside gene matches: 6. The germline gives CDR1 MGHRA, CDR2 YSYEKL. The CDR3 sequence: CASSRQDRGQYGYTF. CDR3 sequence (DNA): TGCGCCAGCAGCCGACAGGACAGGGGGCAATATGGCTACACCTTC.

This clone came up once. The chain links TRBV11-3 to TRBJ2-7, with 9 nucleotides matching TRBD2. Germline trimming cut 6 bases from V and 1 base from J; bases unmatched to any gene: 7. Germline assignment: CDR1 SGHNT and CDR2 YENEEA. The CDR3 extends over 15 amino acids. In nucleotides, the CDR3 is TGTGCCAGCAGAAAGGCGACTAGCGGATCCTACGAGCAGTACTTC. Translation gives CASRKATSGSYEQYF. Supplemented by reference TRBV11-3 and TRBJ2-7, the full variable domain reads EAGVVQSPRYKIIEKKQPVAFWCNPISGHNTLYWYLQNLGQGPELLIRYENEEAVDDSQLPKDRFSAERLKGVDSTLKIQPAELGDSAVYLCASRKATSGSYEQYFGPGTRLTVT.

V and J are TRBV25-1 and TRBJ2-1; 9 nucleotides align to TRBD1. The V segment lost 8 bases and the J segment 4 bases; nucleotides outside the gene matches: 15. This CDR3 contains 17 residues. Germline loops: CDR1 MGHDK, CDR2 SYGVNS. CDR3 loop: CASRPRSGQGAYNEQFF. The CDR3 DNA reads as TGTGCCAGCCGTCCGAGGTCGGGACAGGGAGCGTACAATGAGCAGTTCTTC.

This chain links TRBV12-3 or TRBV12-4 with TRBJ2-3; maybe TRBD2 (5 bases). Between the trimmed V and J ends, which lost 8 bases and 3 bases, there was a span of 9 bases. The CDR3 extends over 12 amino acids. The CDR3, as DNA: TGTGCCAGCCGCGAGGGAACAGATACGCAGTATTTT. Its translation: CASREGTDTQYF.

The CDR3 DNA is TGTGCCAGCAGTTACGAGGCAGGGCCCGGCTACACCTTC. Translating gives CASSYEAGPGYTF. This sequence joins TRBV6-2 or TRBV6-3 and TRBJ1-2; D might be TRBD1 (5 bases). CDR1 is MNHEY, CDR2 SVGEGT, per germline. Trimming took off 2 bases at V and 8 bases at J, with 12 bases between the two ends. CDR3 length: 13 amino acids.

This chain connects TRBV5-4 to TRBJ1-6; 9 positions agree with TRBD1. The CDR3 spans 15 residues. The trim removed 5 bases at V and 10 bases at J, leaving 10 bases unmatched. The germline gives CDR1 SGHNT, CDR2 YYREEE (reference sequence). Here the CDR3 reads CASSSDRGVGSPLHF. Here the CDR3 DNA reads TGTGCCAGCAGTTCGGACAGGGGTGTAGGGTCACCCCTCCACTTT.

This chain uses TRBV6-2 or TRBV6-3 with TRBJ2-2, with D maybe TRBD2 (6 bases). The CDR3 contains 15 residues. Looked up from germline, CDR1 is MNHEY and CDR2 is SVGEGT. V shed 4 bases and J shed 1 base, with 10 bases lying between them. The CDR3 loop reads CASSLEGKNTGELFF. DNA for the CDR3: TGTGCCAGCAGTTTGGAGGGAAAGAACACCGGGGAGCTGTTTTTT.

The chain links TRBV10-3 to TRBJ2-7, with TRBD1 matching 8 bases. With 3 bases clipped from V and 0 bases from J, the junction kept 4 bases outside the gene matches. Per the germline V gene, CDR1 is ENHRY and CDR2 is SYGVKD. CDR3 length equals 15 residues. In DNA form, the CDR3 reads TGTGCCATCAGTGACCGGGACAGGCACTCCTACGAGCAGTACTTC. Translating it yields CAISDRDRHSYEQYF.

The chain couples TRBV3-1 (or the pseudogene TRBV3-2) to TRBJ1-5; D may be TRBD1 (5 bases). The germline V gene encodes CDR1 LGHDT and CDR2 YNNKEL (reference sequence). The CDR3 is made up of 20 amino acids. V was clipped by 0 bases and J by 0 bases, with 21 bases between them. CDR3 in amino acids: CASSQDSAGHGLGSNQPQHF. In DNA, the CDR3 is TGTGCCAGCAGCCAAGATTCGGCAGGGCATGGTTTAGGTAGCAATCAGCCCCAGCATTTT.

V usage is TRBV5-4 and J usage is TRBJ1-4; TRBD1 matches 7 bases. CDR1 is SGHNT and CDR2 is YYREEE in the germline V gene (reference sequence). The CDR3 spans 14 residues. V was pared by 5 bases and J by 6 bases, with 7 bases of the junction left unmatched. The CDR3 coding sequence is TGTGCCAGCAGGCCCGGGACAGATTATGAAAAACTGTTTTTT. Amino acid sequence: CASRPGTDYEKLFF.

This chain uses TRBV27 with TRBJ1-2, with D hard to call. Trimming took 4 bases from V and 6 from J, leaving 18 bases between them. The CDR3 length is 15 residues. Germline V lookup: CDR1 MNHEY, CDR2 SMNVEV (reference sequence). The CDR3 sequence is CASSYSPVMFDGYTF. The CDR3 DNA reads as TGTGCCAGCAGTTATTCGCCAGTAATGTTTGATGGCTACACCTTC.

The chain has TRBV20-1 and TRBJ1-5, with D possibly matching TRBD1 (5 bases). From germline, CDR1 is DFQATT and CDR2 SNEGSKA (reference sequence). The V end was cut by 3 bases, the J end by 5 bases, with 11 bases between. This CDR3 contains 13 residues. CDR3 nucleotides: TGCAGTGCTAGTTGGGGGGGAGATCAGCCCCAGCATTTT. It codes for CSASWGGDQPQHF.

This clone has a handful of counts. The chain is built from TRBV15 and TRBJ1-4; a weak D match, TRBD1 (5 bases). V was trimmed by 0 bases and J by 4 bases, leaving 21 bases between them. Germline loops: CDR1 LNHNV, CDR2 YYDKDF (reference sequence). This CDR3 is 19 amino acids long. The chain's CDR3 is CATSREWIGRVRRNEKLFF. CDR3 in DNA: TGTGCCACCAGCAGAGAGTGGATTGGCAGGGTTAGGCGTAATGAAAAACTGTTTTTT.

V usage is TRBV5-8 and J usage is TRBJ1-1, with unresolved D. Germline V gene data show CDR1 as SGHTS and CDR2 as YDEGEE. The V end was cut by 0 bases, the J end by 7 bases, with 10 bases between. The CDR3 runs 13 residues. CDR3 loop: CASSLARRREAFF. In nucleotides, the CDR3 is TGTGCCAGCAGCTTGGCTAGGAGGCGTGAAGCTTTCTTT.

This clone was seen only once. The chain carries TRBV25-1 and TRBJ2-3, with TRBD2 matching 8 bases. V lost 3 bases and J lost 2; bases outside the gene matches: 10. The germline CDR1 and CDR2 sequences are MGHDK and SYGVNS. The CDR3 has 17 residues. The chain's CDR3 is CASSDSTDSGVTDTQYF. The CDR3, as DNA: TGTGCCAGCAGTGACTCAACCGATAGCGGGGTCACAGATACGCAGTATTTT.

The rearrangement joins TRBV24-1 to TRBJ2-1; TRBD2 matches 9 bases. The CDR3 is 14 amino acids. V was pared by 5 bases and J by 8 bases, with 6 bases of the junction left unmatched. Germline loops: CDR1 KGHDR, CDR2 SFDVKD. This CDR3 reads CATSGVAGVDEQFF. CDR3 in DNA: TGTGCCACCAGTGGAGTAGCGGGAGTCGATGAGCAGTTCTTC.

A single count supports this clone. This chain joins TRBV9 and TRBJ2-3, with a possible D match to TRBD2 (6 bases). Deletions cut 4 bases from V and 1 base from J, with 19 bases between. Per the germline V gene, CDR1 is SGDLS and CDR2 is YYNGEE. The CDR3 covers 17 residues. The CDR3 is CASSPHPPVAGTDTQYF. CDR3 DNA: TGTGCCAGCAGCCCACACCCCCCGGTAGCGGGCACAGATACGCAGTATTTT.

In its sample, this clone was seen a few times. The rearrangement joins TRBV21-1 to TRBJ1-5. TRBV21-1 is assigned pseudogene status. The CDR3 contains 15 residues. The CDR3 DNA reads as TGTGCCAGCAGCAAAAAGGGAGATAGCAATCAGCCCCAGCATTTT. Its protein is CASSKKGDSNQPQHF.

The chain uses TRBV5-1 and TRBJ2-1; 9 bases match TRBD2. The trim removed 2 bases at V and 6 bases at J, leaving 12 bases unmatched. The CDR3 has 17 residues. Looked up from germline, CDR1 is SGHRS and CDR2 is YFSETQ. DNA for the CDR3: TGCGCCAGCAGCTTTGAGGGGGCAGCGGGAGGAGTCAATGAGCAGTTCTTC. It translates to CASSFEGAAGGVNEQFF.

The CDR3 sequence is CASSEDGLAREQFF. For the CDR3, the DNA is TGTGCCAGCAGTGAAGACGGTCTAGCTAGAGAGCAGTTCTTC. The V and J genes are TRBV6-1 and TRBJ2-1; tentatively, D is TRBD2 (5 bases). The germline V gene has CDR1 MNHNS and CDR2 SASEGT. V gave up 1 base and J gave up 10 bases, with 14 bases separating them. CDR3 size: 14 residues.